Presented here are 10 T cell receptor beta chains from one specimen sequenced in a study of T cells after yellow fever vaccination. Each CDR3 protein gets one entry after TCRdb re-called the 5' RACE reads with MiXCR. The sample contains some 160,000 distinct CDR3 sequences, around 7% of which appear only once. Source: CD4+ T cells sorted from PBMCs, taken 5 days after the first yellow fever vaccination. All receptors derive from a man aged 18 to 35 who received the YFV17D yellow fever vaccine.

A word on this clonotype: A read error may explain this, as a much larger clone is one base away. This rearrangement joins TRBV7-3 to TRBJ2-5; D might be TRBD1 (5 bases). The CDR3 is made up of 14 amino acids. Germline V gives CDR1 SGHTA, CDR2 FQGTGA. Between the trimmed V and J ends, which lost 2 bases and 5 bases, there was a span of 12 bases. CDR3 in amino acids: CASSLLGVAETQYF. The CDR3 DNA reads TGTGCCAGCAGCTTATTAGGGGTCGCGGAGACCCAGTACTTC.

CDR3 in DNA: TGCGCCAGCAGCGACACCCTAGCGGGGGGACATAGTGAGCAGTTCTTC. Translation gives CASSDTLAGGHSEQFF. The chain uses TRBV5-1 and TRBJ2-1; TRBD2 matches at 11 bases. The CDR3 length is 16 residues. Germline-derived CDR1 and CDR2 are SGHRS and YFSETQ. Trimming cost V 4 bases and J 9 bases; bases outside gene matches: 12.

This chain uses TRBV10-3 with TRBJ1-2, with TRBD1 matching 11 bases. The CDR3 runs 15 residues. Germline V gives CDR1 ENHRY, CDR2 SYGVKD. The ends lost 4 bases at V and 4 bases at J; junction bases unmatched: 5. CDR3 sequence reads: CAISGTGGLSYGYTF. CDR3 nucleotides: TGTGCCATCAGTGGGACAGGGGGCCTCAGCTATGGCTACACCTTC.

This clonotype appeared many times. This chain joins TRBV19 and TRBJ2-1; maybe TRBD2 (5 bases). CDR1 and CDR2 from the germline V gene are LNHDA and SQIVND (reference sequence). The CDR3 runs 12 residues. Trimming pared 9 bases from V and 6 bases from J, leaving 12 bases between. The CDR3 DNA follows: TGTGCCAGCGGGCGGGCCCTCAATGAGCAGTTCTTC. Its protein is CASGRALNEQFF.

The J gene is TRBJ1-6, the V gene TRBV6-1; 7 bases line up with TRBD1. CDR1 MNHNS and CDR2 SASEGT come from the germline V gene. V gave up 6 bases and J gave up 9 bases; unmatched junction bases: 14. This CDR3 contains 16 residues. CDR3: CASSRTADRAGSPLHF. The CDR3 DNA reads as TGTGCCAGCAGCCGCACAGCTGACAGGGCGGGTTCACCCCTCCACTTT.

This clonotype was detected many times. The chain is built from TRBV7-8 and TRBJ2-7, with 8 nucleotides matching TRBD2. With V trimmed by 5 bases and J by 7 bases, 10 bases remained unmatched. The CDR3 spans 14 residues. Germline values: CDR1 SGHVS, CDR2 FQNEAQ. The CDR3 bases are TGTGCCAGCAGCCCCGGGACTAGTAGCGAGGAGCAGTACTTC. As protein: CASSPGTSSEEQYF. Full variable domain (rest looked up from reference TRBV7-8 and TRBJ2-7): GAGVSQSPRYKVAKRGQDVALRCDPISGHVSLFWYQQALGQGPEFLTYFQNEAQLDKSGLPSDRFFAERPEGSVSTLKIQRTQQEDSAVYLCASSPGTSSEEQYFGPGTRLTVT.

Ten or more counts support this clonotype. DNA of the CDR3: TGTGCCATTTCGATAGCGGGGGCTAACAATGAGCAGTTCTTC. It yields the protein CAISIAGANNEQFF. The chain recombines TRBV19 with TRBJ2-1, with 9 bases that match TRBD2. This CDR3 contains 14 residues. The J segment lost 5 bases and the V segment lost 10 bases, leaving 9 bases of the junction unmatched. The germline gives CDR1 LNHDA, CDR2 SQIVND (reference sequence).

At least ten counts were recorded for this clonotype. The CDR3 protein is CASSQGVGGLGEKLFF. The CDR3 DNA sequence: TGCGCCAGCAGCCAAGGGGTTGGGGGGCTTGGTGAAAAACTGTTTTTT. V usage is TRBV4-3 and J usage is TRBJ1-4; possible D gene TRBD1, 6 bases. Germline values: CDR1 LGHNA, CDR2 YSLEER. CDR3 length equals 16 residues. Trimming pared 1 base from V and 7 bases from J, leaving 16 bases between.

This clonotype has a count of ten or more. V gene TRBV4-2 combines with J gene TRBJ1-6, with D perhaps matching TRBD1 (6 bases). The CDR3 covers 21 residues. CDR1 and CDR2 (germline): LGHNA, YNFKEQ. Trimming took off 5 bases at V and 10 bases at J, with 36 bases between the two ends. The CDR3 coding sequence is TGTGCCAGCAGCAGGACCCCGACCGCGGACAGTGGGGTGGTGGATATCTCACCCCTCCACTTT. Its protein product is CASSRTPTADSGVVDISPLHF.

Concerning this clonotype itself: It may be a read error: a sequence one base away is much more abundant. The V gene is TRBV9, the J gene TRBJ2-3, with D uncertain. The V and J ends lost 7 bases and 5 bases respectively, with 14 bases between them. This CDR3 has 13 amino acids. The germline V gene encodes CDR1 SGDLS and CDR2 YYNGEE. The DNA for the CDR3 is TGTGCCAGCCGCTCTATGACGGGAGATACGCAGTATTTT. Translated, it gives CASRSMTGDTQYF.